The TCR beta chain described here comes from a study of T cell responses to AZD1222 COVID-19 vaccine. General study findings and limits: No repertoire was sampled before or during the peak T cell response, only after it.

Regarding this clone: Its target is not known.

The protocol was immunoSEQ multiplex PCR, while the TCRdb copy is restricted to in-frame clones and leaves out a portion. The sample holds roughly 160,000 clones, approximately 91% seen once. The CDR3 has 16 residues. The sequences come from peripheral blood, collected on day 0 of AZD1222 vaccination. The sequence derives from an adult in good health. The J gene is TRBJ2-1, the V gene TRBV1; the listed D gene, TRBD2, was not tested against the DNA. TRBV1 has pseudogene status. CDR3 sequence (DNA): TGCACCAGCAGCCAAGGCGGACTAGCGGGGTACAATGAGCAGTTCTTC. Its protein product is CTSSQGGLAGYNEQFF.